The sequence of this TCR beta chain was determined in a study of CD8 T cells in Susac syndrome. The RNA input was roughly 0.45 to 1 ug, and it was reverse transcribed with random hexamers. Multiplex immunoSEQ PCR targeted 54 Vbeta and 13 Jbeta TCR beta segments. TCRdb passed the immunoSEQ multiplex PCR reads through MiXCR, listing each CDR3 protein once. The table records some 170,000 distinct CDR3 sequences, approximately 95% of them present only once. Trimming removed 2 bases at V and 0 bases at J, with 9 bases between. From germline, CDR1 is SGHTA and CDR2 FQGNSA. There are 15 residues in the CDR3. The authors negatively isolated CD8+ and CD4+ T cells and FACS-enriched TEMRA cells.

The receptor comes from a human donor in good health. The J gene is TRBJ2-3, the V gene TRBV7-2, with a tentative D call TRBD1 (6 bases). Material: CD4+ T cells from PBMCs. This chain's CDR3 is CASSLTGQSTDTQYF. The CDR3, as DNA: TGTGCCAGCAGCTTAACGGGACAAAGCACAGATACGCAGTATTTT.